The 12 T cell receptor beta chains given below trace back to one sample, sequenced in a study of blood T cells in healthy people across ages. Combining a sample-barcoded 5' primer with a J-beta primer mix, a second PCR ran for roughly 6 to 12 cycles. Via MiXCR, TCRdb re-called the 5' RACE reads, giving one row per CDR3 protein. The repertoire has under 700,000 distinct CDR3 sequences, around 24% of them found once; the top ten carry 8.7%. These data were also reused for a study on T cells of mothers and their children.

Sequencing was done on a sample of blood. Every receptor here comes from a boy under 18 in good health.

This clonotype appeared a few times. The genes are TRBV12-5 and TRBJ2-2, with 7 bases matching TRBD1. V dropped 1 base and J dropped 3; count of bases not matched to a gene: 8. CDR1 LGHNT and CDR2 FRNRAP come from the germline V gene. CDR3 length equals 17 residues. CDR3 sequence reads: CASGLATGTIDTGELFF. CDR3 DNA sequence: TGTGCTAGTGGTTTGGCGACAGGGACGATTGACACCGGGGAGCTGTTTTTT.

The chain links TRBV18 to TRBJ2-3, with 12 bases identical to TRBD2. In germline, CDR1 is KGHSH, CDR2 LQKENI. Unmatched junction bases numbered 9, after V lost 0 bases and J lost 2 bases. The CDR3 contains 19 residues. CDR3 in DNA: TGTGCCAGCTCACCACCGTCACTAGCGGGAGGAACCAACACAGATACGCAGTATTTT. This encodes CASSPPSLAGGTNTDTQYF.

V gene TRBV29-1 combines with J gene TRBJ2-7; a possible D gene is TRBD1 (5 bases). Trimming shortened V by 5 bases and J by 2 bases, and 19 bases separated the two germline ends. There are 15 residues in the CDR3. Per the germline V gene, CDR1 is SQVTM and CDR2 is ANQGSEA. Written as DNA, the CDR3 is TGCAGCGTTTTTCAGGGAATACTCGACCCCTACGAGCAGTACTTC. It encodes CSVFQGILDPYEQYF.

CDR3 sequence: CASGEQGLGYTF. The DNA for the CDR3 is TGTGCCAGCGGTGAACAGGGTCTTGGCTACACCTTC. The V call is TRBV28, the J call TRBJ1-2; tentative D call: TRBD1 (6 bases). The V end was cut by 8 bases, the J end by 7 bases, with 14 bases between. The germline CDR1 and CDR2 sequences are MDHEN and SYDVKM. The CDR3 extends over 12 amino acids.

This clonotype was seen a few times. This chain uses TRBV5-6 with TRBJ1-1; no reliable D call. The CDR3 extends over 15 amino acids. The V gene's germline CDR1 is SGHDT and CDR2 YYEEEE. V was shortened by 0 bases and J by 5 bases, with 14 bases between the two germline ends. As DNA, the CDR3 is TGTGCCAGCAGCTTGGGTCGGCGGTTGGGGACTGAAGCTTTCTTT. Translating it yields CASSLGRRLGTEAFF.

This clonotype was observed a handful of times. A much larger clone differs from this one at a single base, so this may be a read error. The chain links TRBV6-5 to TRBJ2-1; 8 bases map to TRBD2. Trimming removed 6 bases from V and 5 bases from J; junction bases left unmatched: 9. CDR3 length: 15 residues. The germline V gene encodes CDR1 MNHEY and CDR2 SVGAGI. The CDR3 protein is CASSLLGTRDNEQFF. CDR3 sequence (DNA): TGTGCCAGCAGCTTGTTGGGGACTAGAGACAATGAGCAGTTCTTC.

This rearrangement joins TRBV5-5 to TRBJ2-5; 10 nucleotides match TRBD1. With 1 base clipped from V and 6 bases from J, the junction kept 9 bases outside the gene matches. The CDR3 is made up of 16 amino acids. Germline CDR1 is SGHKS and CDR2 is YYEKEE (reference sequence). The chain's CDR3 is CASSLTGQGLVKTQYF. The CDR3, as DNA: TGTGCCAGCAGCTTGACGGGACAGGGGCTCGTAAAGACCCAGTACTTC.

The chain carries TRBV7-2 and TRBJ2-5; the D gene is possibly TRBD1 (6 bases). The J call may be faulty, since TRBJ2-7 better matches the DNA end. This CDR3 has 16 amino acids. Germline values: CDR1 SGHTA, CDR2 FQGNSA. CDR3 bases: TGTGCCAGCAGCCACCAGGGGTTAGCGAGCTCCTACGAGCAGTACTTC. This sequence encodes CASSHQGLASSYEQYF.

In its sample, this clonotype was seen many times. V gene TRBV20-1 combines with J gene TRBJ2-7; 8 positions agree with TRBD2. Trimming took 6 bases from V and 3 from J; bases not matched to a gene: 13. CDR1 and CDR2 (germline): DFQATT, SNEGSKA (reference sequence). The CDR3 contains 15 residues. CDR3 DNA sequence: TGCAGTGCACCGGCCGGGAGGGCCGCATTCTACGAGCAGTACTTC. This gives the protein CSAPAGRAAFYEQYF.

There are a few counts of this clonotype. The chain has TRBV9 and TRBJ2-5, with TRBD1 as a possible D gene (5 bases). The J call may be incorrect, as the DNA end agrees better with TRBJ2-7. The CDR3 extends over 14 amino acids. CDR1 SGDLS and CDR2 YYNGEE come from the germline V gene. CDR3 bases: TGTGCCAGCAGCGTAGGGGGCAGGAACTACGAGCAGTACTTC. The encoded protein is CASSVGGRNYEQYF.

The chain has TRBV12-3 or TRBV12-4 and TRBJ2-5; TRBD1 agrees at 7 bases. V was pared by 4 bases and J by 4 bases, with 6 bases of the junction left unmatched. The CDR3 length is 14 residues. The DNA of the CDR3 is TGTGCCAGCAGTTCTACAGGGGTCGCAGAGACCCAGTACTTC. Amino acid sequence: CASSSTGVAETQYF.

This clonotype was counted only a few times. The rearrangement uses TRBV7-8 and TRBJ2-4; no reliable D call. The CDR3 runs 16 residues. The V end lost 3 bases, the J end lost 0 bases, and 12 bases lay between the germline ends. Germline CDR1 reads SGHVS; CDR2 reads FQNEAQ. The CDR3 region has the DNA TGTGCCAGCAGCTTTAATCATCTCCTAGCCAAAAACATTCAGTACTTC. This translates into CASSFNHLLAKNIQYF.